Following are 7 T cell receptor beta chains from one sample sequenced in a study of shared clonotypes between healthy human individuals. Some clones are missing from TCRdb's copy, which holds only in-frame ones; the method was immunoSEQ multiplex PCR. The data contain about 2 million clones, 85% to 95% of them singletons. In the naive CD8 group, cells lacked CD45RO and were positively selected for CCR7, so terminally differentiated effector memory CD45RA+ cells were left out. What was sequenced was naive CD8+ T cells sorted from blood. These receptors all come from a man aged 18 to 35 in good health.

DNA for the CDR3: TGTGCCATCTCGTCTGGTCCGGGACAGGGCTACAATCAGCCCCAGCATTTT. Protein product: CAISSGPGQGYNQPQHF. The chain uses TRBV28 and TRBJ1-5; 9 bases fit TRBD1. Unmatched junction bases numbered 16, after V lost 10 bases and J lost 3 bases. Germline V CDR1 and CDR2: MDHEN, SYDVKM. The CDR3 runs to 17 residues.

This clone was seen once. The gene calls are TRBV11-2 and TRBJ2-3, with TRBD1 matching 7 bases. This CDR3 is 16 amino acids long. CDR1 and CDR2 from the germline V gene are SGHAT and FQNNGV. With V trimmed by 1 base and J by 3 bases, 7 bases remained unmatched. CDR3 DNA: TGTGCCAGCAGCTTAGTAGCAGGGGGATGGACAGATACGCAGTATTTT. It yields the protein CASSLVAGGWTDTQYF.

The chain couples TRBV28 to TRBJ2-7; 10 nucleotides match TRBD1. The CDR3 totals 14 residues. Germline V gene lookup returns CDR1 MDHEN and CDR2 SYDVKM. V shed 5 bases, J shed 4 bases, and the junction held 5 bases outside the gene matches. The CDR3 sequence is CASSGDRGLYEQYF. The CDR3 nucleotides are TGTGCCAGCAGTGGAGACAGGGGGCTTTACGAGCAGTACTTC.

In nucleotides, the CDR3 is TGTGCCAGCAGTGACCAGGGGGCCGGAAACACCATATATTTT. Protein product: CASSDQGAGNTIYF. V is TRBV2 and J is TRBJ1-3; 8 bases map to TRBD1. Trimming took 3 bases from V and 4 from J; bases not matched to a gene: 2. The CDR3 loop spans 14 amino acids. Germline V gene lookup returns CDR1 SNHLY and CDR2 FYNNEI.

This chain connects TRBV28 to TRBJ2-5; D is ambiguous. V lost 2 bases to trimming and J lost 0 bases, with 7 bases between them. The CDR3 has 14 residues. CDR1 MDHEN and CDR2 SYDVKM come from the germline V gene. The CDR3 nucleotides are TGTGCCAGCAGTTTAATTGGGGACCAAGAGACCCAGTACTTC. It yields the protein CASSLIGDQETQYF.

The gene calls are TRBV5-1 and TRBJ2-1; D is uncertain. V was pared by 1 base and J by 1 base, with 3 bases between. This CDR3 has 13 amino acids. Per the germline V gene, CDR1 is SGHRS and CDR2 is YFSETQ. DNA of the CDR3: TGCGCCAGCAGCTTGTATTCCTACAATGAGCAGTTCTTC. This gives the protein CASSLYSYNEQFF.

As DNA, the CDR3 is TGTGCCAGCAGCTTAGCCGGGACAGGGGTCTACGAGCAGTACTTC. Amino acid sequence: CASSLAGTGVYEQYF. The chain employs TRBV11-2 and TRBJ2-7, with 10 nucleotides matching TRBD1. Unmatched junction bases numbered 3, after V lost 1 base and J lost 3 bases. The CDR3 is 15 residues long. CDR1 and CDR2 (germline): SGHAT, FQNNGV.